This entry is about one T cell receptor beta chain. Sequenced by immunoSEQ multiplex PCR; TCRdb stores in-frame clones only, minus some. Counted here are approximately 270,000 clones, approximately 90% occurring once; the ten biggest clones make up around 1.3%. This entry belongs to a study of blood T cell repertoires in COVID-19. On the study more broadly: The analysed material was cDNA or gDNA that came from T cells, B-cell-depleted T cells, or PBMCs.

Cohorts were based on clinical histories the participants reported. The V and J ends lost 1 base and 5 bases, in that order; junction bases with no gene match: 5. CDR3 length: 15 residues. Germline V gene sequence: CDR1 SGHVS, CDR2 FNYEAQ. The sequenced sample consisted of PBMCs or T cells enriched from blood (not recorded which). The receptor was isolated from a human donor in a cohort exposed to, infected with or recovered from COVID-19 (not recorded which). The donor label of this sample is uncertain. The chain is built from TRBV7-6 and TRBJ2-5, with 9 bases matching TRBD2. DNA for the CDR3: TGTGCCAGCAGCTTAGAGGCTAGCGGGGAGGAGACCCAGTACTTC. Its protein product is CASSLEASGEETQYF.